A single sample gave rise to the 13 T cell receptor beta chains below, sequenced in a study of cytomegalovirus exposure and HLA in healthy donors. The assay was immunoSEQ multiplex PCR, and TCRdb's table has in-frame clones only and misses some. The table lists about 120,000 clones, roughly 88% of them singletons. Sequenced sample: PBMCs. The origin of the receptors is a woman aged 18-29 years in good health and CMV-seropositive.

The chain couples TRBV27 to TRBJ2-7; TRBD1 agrees at 8 bases. V lost 4 bases, J lost 2 bases, and 7 bases stayed unmatched. There are 15 residues in the CDR3. Germline CDR1 is MNHEY and CDR2 is SMNVEV (reference sequence). The CDR3 spells CASSSPGTGTYEQYF. The CDR3 DNA sequence: TGTGCCAGCAGTTCCCCCGGGACAGGCACCTACGAGCAGTACTTC.

CDR3 nucleotides: TGTGCCAGCAGCTCAACCGGGACTAGCGGAGCCTACAATGAGCAGTTCTTC. Translation: CASSSTGTSGAYNEQFF. The chain uses TRBV7-3 and TRBJ2-1; 11 nucleotides align to TRBD2. Per the germline V gene, CDR1 is SGHTA and CDR2 is FQGTGA. This CDR3 spans 17 amino acids. With 4 bases clipped from V and 2 bases from J, the junction kept 7 bases outside the gene matches.

V and J are TRBV6-1 and TRBJ1-5; perhaps TRBD1 as D (5 bases). Trimming cost V 11 bases and J 5 bases, with 22 bases left between them. The V gene's germline CDR1 is MNHNS and CDR2 SASEGT. The CDR3 length is 15 residues. The CDR3 nucleotides read TGTGCCGCCGGGGGATTAATGGGGGAGCATCAGCCCCAGCATTTT. The encoded protein is CAAGGLMGEHQPQHF.

The chain joins TRBV9 to TRBJ2-2; 13 nucleotides agree with TRBD2. V gave up 5 bases and J gave up 0 bases; unmatched junction bases: 4. The CDR3 length is 17 residues. The germline V gene has CDR1 SGDLS and CDR2 YYNGEE. CDR3 coding DNA: TGTGCCAGCAGTGGACTAGCGGGAGTTTCGAACACCGGGGAGCTGTTTTTT. This gives the protein CASSGLAGVSNTGELFF.

CDR3 loop: CASSRTQGARGYTF. Here the CDR3 DNA reads TGTGCCAGCAGTCGAACTCAGGGGGCGCGGGGCTACACCTTC. This chain joins TRBV6-5 and TRBJ1-2, with TRBD1 matching 8 bases. The V and J ends lost 5 bases and 8 bases, in that order; junction bases with no gene match: 10. Germline assignment: CDR1 MNHEY and CDR2 SVGAGI. This CDR3 has 14 amino acids.

The CDR3 region has the DNA TGCGCCAGCAGCGAAGGAGTTACCTCTGGAAACACCATATATTTT. Translated, it gives CASSEGVTSGNTIYF. The chain carries TRBV5-1 and TRBJ1-3; the D is unclear. Deletions cut 4 bases from V and 0 bases from J, with 11 bases between. The CDR3 is made up of 15 amino acids. Germline loops: CDR1 SGHRS, CDR2 YFSETQ.

This chain joins TRBV7-9 and TRBJ1-4, with 9 bases aligning to TRBD1. CDR3 length equals 15 residues. Germline lookup yields CDR1 SEHNR and CDR2 FQNEAQ (reference sequence). Trimming at V came to 6 bases and at J to 8 bases, leaving 10 bases not matched to a gene. CDR3 in amino acids: CASRSQGAVGEKLFF. In nucleotides, the CDR3 is TGTGCCAGCAGATCACAGGGGGCGGTAGGGGAAAAACTGTTTTTT.

The chain joins TRBV7-9 to TRBJ2-7, with no clear D. Germline CDR1 is SEHNR and CDR2 is FQNEAQ (reference sequence). V lost 5 bases to trimming and J lost 6 bases, with 14 bases between them. The CDR3 loop spans 13 amino acids. The CDR3 loop is CASSLGSFGEQYF. DNA of the CDR3: TGTGCCAGCAGCCTCGGTTCCTTTGGCGAGCAGTACTTC.

The gene calls are TRBV2 and TRBJ2-3; TRBD2 is a possible D gene (5 bases). This CDR3 region has 13 residues. The V gene lost 2 bases and the J gene lost 8 bases, with 11 bases spanning the gap. Germline V gene lookup returns CDR1 SNHLY and CDR2 FYNNEI. For the CDR3, the DNA is TGTGCCAGCAGTGAACTAGCTTTTGGTACGCAGTATTTT. It codes for CASSELAFGTQYF.

The chain has TRBV29-1 and TRBJ2-1; the D gene is possibly TRBD2 (6 bases). Germline CDR1 reads SQVTM; CDR2 reads ANQGSEA. The length of the CDR3 is 15 residues. The V and J ends lost 4 bases and 1 base respectively, with 14 bases between them. In DNA form, the CDR3 reads TGCAGCGTTGTGGGACTCCTCGCTTCCTACAATGAGCAGTTCTTC. Translated, it gives CSVVGLLASYNEQFF.

CDR3 nucleotide sequence: TGTGCCAGCAGTGCCCTATCATCACCCCGGGGTGAAAAACTGTTTTTT. Translating gives CASSALSSPRGEKLFF. The V and J genes are TRBV2 and TRBJ1-4; D is uncertain. The V gene's germline CDR1 is SNHLY and CDR2 FYNNEI. Trimming left V 4 bases short and J 7 bases short, with 19 bases between. This CDR3 region has 16 residues.

The rearrangement links TRBV5-1 to TRBJ2-7; TRBD1 aligns across 11 bases. The ends lost 3 bases at V and 2 bases at J; junction bases unmatched: 4. The CDR3 has 15 residues. Germline-derived CDR1 and CDR2 are SGHRS and YFSETQ. CDR3 protein: CASSSGTGGAYEQYF. For the CDR3, the DNA is TGCGCCAGCAGCTCCGGGACAGGGGGAGCCTACGAGCAGTACTTC.

V and J are TRBV29-1 and TRBJ1-4; no firm D call. V lost 7 bases to trimming and J lost 0 bases, with 9 bases between them. CDR1 and CDR2 from the germline V gene are SQVTM and ANQGSEA. The length of the CDR3 is 13 residues. CDR3 protein: CSGTDATNEKLFF. In DNA, the CDR3 is TGCAGCGGCACAGACGCAACTAATGAAAAACTGTTTTTT. The variable domain in full, with the rest retrieved from reference TRBV29-1 and TRBJ1-4, is SAVISQKPSRDICQRGTSLTIQCQVDSQVTMMFWYRQQPGQSLTLIATANQGSEATYESGFVIDKFPISRPNLTFSTLTVSNMSPEDSSIYLCSGTDATNEKLFFGSGTQLSVL.